This entry is about one T cell receptor (beta chain). The specificity of this receptor is unknown. It has no much larger one-base neighbor in the sample; base qualities were not kept. The CDR3 regions of human TCRbeta chains were subjected to immunosequencing. The original methods were these. TCRs in the repertoires were compared against a reference library of SARS-CoV-2-specific TCRs that had been generated with the MIRA antigen-specificity platform. Breadth meant the fraction of unique TCRs that were SARS-CoV-2-associated, whereas depth meant the fraction of total T cells that were SARS-CoV-2-associated. Each spike-specific TCR was assigned to its reactive spike region and to a CD4 or CD8 class using the MIRA data. Log10-transformed breadth and depth values were compared by one-way ANOVA with Sidak's multiple comparisons tests. Entries here come from immuneACCESS through TCRdb and include only in-frame sequences with V and J called. Some clones fail to appear in such tables; in the studies checked, an unresolved V gene covers under half of the shortfall, and the cause of the remainder is unknown. V, J and clone size are those of that table, while D and trimming were read from the DNA. Present in this sample are roughly 100,000 clones, over 70% of which were seen just once. The top ten hold around 9.4% of the sample.

This entry comes from a study of T cell responses to AZD1222 COVID-19 vaccine (dated by TCRdb to about 2021). Notes on the research overall: Because spike-specific TCR depth and breadth did not differ between the two schedules, AZD1222 recipients who got a second dose at roughly 4 weeks were pooled with those who got a second dose at roughly 12 weeks. A total of approximately 240 trial participants underwent TCR sequencing, of whom 207 received two doses of AZD1222 and about 26 received two doses of the MenACWY control vaccine. Trial participants were enrolled into age subgroups of 18-55, 56-69 and 70-plus years, which contained about 150, 27 and 61 TCR-sequenced participants, respectively.

The full study reports these points: The 56-69-year group was small, and its depth increase did not reach significance, likely because of low power. Because no samples from the day 14 peak response were available, repertoires could be characterized only after the peak T cell response. Most participants were white British and females outnumbered males, and the authors suggested that clonal diversity may have been underestimated. Vaccine-associated CD4 TCRs spanned the whole spike protein, with dominant responses in regions 160-218 and 743-854. Conclusions about previously exposed vaccinees are limited because only five or six AZD1222 recipients were SARS-CoV-2 seropositive at baseline. A significant rise in spike-specific TCR breadth and depth was observed after two AZD1222 doses relative to day 0 and relative to MenACWY recipients. Nearly half of unique spike-specific TCRs reportedly recognized epitopes outside regions mutated in the B.1.351 and B.1.1.7 variants.

The CDR3 measures 13 amino acids from cysteine to phenylalanine. Kept here is only the CDR3 DNA, which spans 39 bases and is read in frame from base 1. CDR1 MDHEN and CDR2 SYDVKM were looked up in the germline V gene. Between the V and J ends, shortened by 7 bases and 9 bases respectively, the junction contains 13 bases. Read against the paper, the sample's time point label means: baseline before first vaccination. The vaccinee samples were drawn from two UK trials, COV001 and COV002, one of which was a single-blind randomized controlled phase 2/3 trial testing AZD1222 (ChAdOx1 nCoV-19) in healthy adults. For TCRbeta chain sequencing, PBMC samples from trial participants were taken at day 0 and at day 28 after the second dose.

The starting material was peripheral blood, obtained on day 0 of AZD1222 vaccination. The sequence derives from an adult in good health. Recombination linked TRBV28 to TRBJ1-6; matching of 6 bases hints at TRBD1 as the D gene. The CDR3: CASKGGSFSPLHF. The sequenced DNA is TGTGCCAGCAAGGGGGGGTCTTTTTCACCCCTCCACTTT.